The sequence of this TCR beta chain was determined in a study of blood T cell repertoires in COVID-19. The repertoire was sequenced with immunoSEQ multiplex PCR; TCRdb's copy has only in-frame clones and lacks some. The sample includes about 260,000 clones, around 80% of them seen just once. The germline V gene has CDR1 MNHEY and CDR2 SVGAGI. V was pared by 0 bases and J by 1 base, with 2 bases of the junction left unmatched. The CDR3 loop spans 15 amino acids. Assignments of participants to cohorts depended upon their own reported clinical history. The sequenced sample consisted of PBMCs or T cells enriched from blood (not recorded which). This chain links TRBV6-5 with TRBJ1-1; 7 positions match TRBD1. The clonotype was recovered from a man aged 30 to 45 with acute COVID-19. CDR3 sequence (DNA): TGTGCCAGCAGTTACTCTGCAGGGGGGAACACTGAAGCTTTCTTT. Residues: CASSYSAGGNTEAFF.